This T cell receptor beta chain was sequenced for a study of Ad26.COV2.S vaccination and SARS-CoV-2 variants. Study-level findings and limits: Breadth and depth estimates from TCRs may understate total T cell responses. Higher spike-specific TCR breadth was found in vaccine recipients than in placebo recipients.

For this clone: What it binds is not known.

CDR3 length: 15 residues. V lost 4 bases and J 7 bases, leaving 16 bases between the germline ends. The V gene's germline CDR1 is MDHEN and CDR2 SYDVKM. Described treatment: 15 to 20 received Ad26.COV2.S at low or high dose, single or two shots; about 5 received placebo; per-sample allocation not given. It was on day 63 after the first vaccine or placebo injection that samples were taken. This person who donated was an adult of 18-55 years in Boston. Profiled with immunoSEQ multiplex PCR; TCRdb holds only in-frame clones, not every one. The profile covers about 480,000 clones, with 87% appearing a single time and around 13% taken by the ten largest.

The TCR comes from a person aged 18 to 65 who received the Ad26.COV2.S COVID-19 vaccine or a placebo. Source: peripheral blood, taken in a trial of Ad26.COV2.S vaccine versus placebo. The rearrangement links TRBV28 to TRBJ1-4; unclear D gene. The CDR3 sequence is CASSSSRQKGEKLFF. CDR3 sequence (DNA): TGTGCCAGCAGTTCCAGCCGACAAAAAGGTGAAAAACTGTTTTTT.